What follows is one TCR beta chain and its context. The sample originates from a study of T cell changes during pregnancy in multiple sclerosis. TCRdb keeps only in-frame clones here, not all; method: immunoSEQ multiplex PCR. The table has approximately 51,000 clones, 85% to 95% seen once; the top ten hold roughly 0.58%. The J segment lost 4 bases and the V segment lost 4 bases, leaving 10 bases of the junction unmatched. CDR3 length equals 16 residues. CDR1 is SGDLS, CDR2 YYNGEE, per germline. The source material was CD4+ T cells from peripheral blood mononuclear cells, sampled in the second trimester of pregnancy. The V call is TRBV9, the J call TRBJ2-3; 9 nucleotides match TRBD1. This receptor was taken from a female donor with multiple sclerosis, enrolled in a pregnancy study. In DNA form, the CDR3 reads TGTGCCAGCAGCCCCCGGGGGGACAGGGCCGCAGATACGCAGTATTTT. This sequence encodes CASSPRGDRAADTQYF.